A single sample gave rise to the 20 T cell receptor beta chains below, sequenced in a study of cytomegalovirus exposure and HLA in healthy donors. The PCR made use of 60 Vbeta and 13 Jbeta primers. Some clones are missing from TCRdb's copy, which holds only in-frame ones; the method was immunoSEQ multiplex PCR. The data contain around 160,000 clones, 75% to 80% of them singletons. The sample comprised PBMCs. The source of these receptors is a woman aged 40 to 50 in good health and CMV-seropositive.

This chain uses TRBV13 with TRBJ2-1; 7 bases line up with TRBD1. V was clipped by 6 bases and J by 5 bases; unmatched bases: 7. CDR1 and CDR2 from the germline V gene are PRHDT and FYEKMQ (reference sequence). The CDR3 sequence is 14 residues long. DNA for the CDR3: TGTGCCAGCAGTTCGGGACAGACCAACAATGAGCAGTTCTTC. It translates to CASSSGQTNNEQFF.

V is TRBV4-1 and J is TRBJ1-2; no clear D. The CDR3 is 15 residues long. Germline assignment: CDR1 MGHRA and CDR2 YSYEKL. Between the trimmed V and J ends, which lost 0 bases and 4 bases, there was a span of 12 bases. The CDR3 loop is CASSQDNGGIYGYTF. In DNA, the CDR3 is TGCGCCAGCAGCCAAGATAACGGCGGAATCTATGGCTACACCTTC.

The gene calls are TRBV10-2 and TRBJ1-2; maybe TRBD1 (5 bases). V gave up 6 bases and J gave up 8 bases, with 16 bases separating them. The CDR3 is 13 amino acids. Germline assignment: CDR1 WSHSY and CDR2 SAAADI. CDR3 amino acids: CASSPGLGGGYTF. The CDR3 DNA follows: TGCGCCAGCAGCCCGGGACTGGGGGGAGGCTACACCTTC.

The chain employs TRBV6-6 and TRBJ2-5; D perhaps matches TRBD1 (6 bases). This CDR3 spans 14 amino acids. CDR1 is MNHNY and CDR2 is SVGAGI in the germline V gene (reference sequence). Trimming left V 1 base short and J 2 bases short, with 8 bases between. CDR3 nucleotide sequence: TGTGCCAGCAGTTACTTAACAGGGCAAGAGACCCAGTACTTC. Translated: CASSYLTGQETQYF.

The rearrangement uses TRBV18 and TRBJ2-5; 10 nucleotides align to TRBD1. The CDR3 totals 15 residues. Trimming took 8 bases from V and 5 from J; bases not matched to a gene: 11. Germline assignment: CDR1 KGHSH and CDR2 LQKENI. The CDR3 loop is CASLPKDRGFETQYF. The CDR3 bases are TGTGCCAGCCTCCCGAAGGACAGGGGGTTCGAGACCCAGTACTTC.

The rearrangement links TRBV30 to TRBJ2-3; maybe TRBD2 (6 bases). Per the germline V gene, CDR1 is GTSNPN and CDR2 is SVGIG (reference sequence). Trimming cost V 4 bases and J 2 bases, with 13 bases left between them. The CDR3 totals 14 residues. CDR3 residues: CAWKEGFPTDTQYF. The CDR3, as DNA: TGTGCCTGGAAGGAGGGGTTTCCCACAGATACGCAGTATTTT.

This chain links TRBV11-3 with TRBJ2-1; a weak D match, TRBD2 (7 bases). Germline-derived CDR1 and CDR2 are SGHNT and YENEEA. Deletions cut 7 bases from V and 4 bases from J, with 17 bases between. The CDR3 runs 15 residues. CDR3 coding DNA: TGTGCCAGCACCAGGAGGGGAGGGGGTTACAATGAGCAGTTCTTC. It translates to CASTRRGGGYNEQFF.

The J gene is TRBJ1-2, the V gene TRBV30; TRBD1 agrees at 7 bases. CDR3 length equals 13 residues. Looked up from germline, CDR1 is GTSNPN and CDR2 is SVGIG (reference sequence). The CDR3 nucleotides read TGTGCTTACCCACAGGGGATGGGCTATGGCTACACCTTC. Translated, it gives CAYPQGMGYGYTF.

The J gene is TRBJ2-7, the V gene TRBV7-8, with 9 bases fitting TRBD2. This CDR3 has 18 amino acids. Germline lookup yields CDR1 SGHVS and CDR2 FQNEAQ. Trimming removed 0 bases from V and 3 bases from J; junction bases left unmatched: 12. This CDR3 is CASSLAIKASGIFYEQYF. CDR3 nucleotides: TGTGCCAGCAGCTTAGCAATTAAAGCTAGCGGGATTTTCTACGAGCAGTACTTC.

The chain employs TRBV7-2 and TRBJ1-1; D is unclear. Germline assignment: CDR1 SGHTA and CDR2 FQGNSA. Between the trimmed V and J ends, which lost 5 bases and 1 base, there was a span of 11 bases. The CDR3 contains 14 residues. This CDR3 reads CASSLIPGNTEAFF. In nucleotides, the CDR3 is TGTGCCAGCAGCCTAATCCCGGGGAACACTGAAGCTTTCTTT.

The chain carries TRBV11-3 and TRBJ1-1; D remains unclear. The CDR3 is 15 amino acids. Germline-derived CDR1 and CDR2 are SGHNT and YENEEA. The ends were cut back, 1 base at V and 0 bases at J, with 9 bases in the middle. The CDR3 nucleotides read TGTGCCAGCAGCTTAGCAAACAGCCTGAACACTGAAGCTTTCTTT. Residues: CASSLANSLNTEAFF.

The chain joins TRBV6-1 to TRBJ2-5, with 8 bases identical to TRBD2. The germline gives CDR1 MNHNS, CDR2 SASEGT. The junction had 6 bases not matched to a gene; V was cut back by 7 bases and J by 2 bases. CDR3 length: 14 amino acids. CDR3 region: CASKSGSWQETQYF. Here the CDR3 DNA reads TGTGCCAGCAAGAGCGGGAGTTGGCAAGAGACCCAGTACTTC.

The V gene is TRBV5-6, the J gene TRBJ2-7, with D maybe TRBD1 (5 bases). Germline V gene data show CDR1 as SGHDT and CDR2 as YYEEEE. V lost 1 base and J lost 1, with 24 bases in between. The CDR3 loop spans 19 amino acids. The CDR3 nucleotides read TGTGCCAGCAGCTTGTTATTTCGTGTGCAGGGCTCTATTTCCTACGAGCAGTACTTC. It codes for CASSLLFRVQGSISYEQYF.

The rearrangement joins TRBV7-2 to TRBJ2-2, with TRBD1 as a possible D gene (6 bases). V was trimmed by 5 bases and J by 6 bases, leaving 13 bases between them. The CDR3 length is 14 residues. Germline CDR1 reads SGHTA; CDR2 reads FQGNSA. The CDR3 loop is CASSPSGVPGELFF. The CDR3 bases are TGTGCCAGCAGCCCGTCAGGGGTCCCCGGGGAGCTGTTTTTT.

CDR3 region: CASSQDIYQPQHF. The CDR3 region has the DNA TGTGCCAGCAGCCAAGATATTTATCAGCCCCAGCATTTT. The chain couples TRBV14 to TRBJ1-5; D not certain. Germline CDR1 is SGHDN and CDR2 is FVKESK. The CDR3 is 13 amino acids. Between the trimmed V and J ends, which lost 0 bases and 5 bases, there was a span of 5 bases.

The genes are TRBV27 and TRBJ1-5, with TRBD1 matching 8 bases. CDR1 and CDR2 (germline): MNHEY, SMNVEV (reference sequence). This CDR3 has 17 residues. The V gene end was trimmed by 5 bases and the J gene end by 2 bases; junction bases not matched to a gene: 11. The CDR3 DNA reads TGTGCCAGCAGTCCAACAGGGGGGGTAATTCGCAATCAGCCCCAGCATTTT. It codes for CASSPTGGVIRNQPQHF.

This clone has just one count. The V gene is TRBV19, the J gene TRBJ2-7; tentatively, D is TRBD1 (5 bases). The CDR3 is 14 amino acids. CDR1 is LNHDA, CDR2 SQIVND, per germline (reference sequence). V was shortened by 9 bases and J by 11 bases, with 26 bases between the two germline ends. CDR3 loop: CASKARWGGVAEYF. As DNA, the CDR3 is TGTGCCAGCAAGGCCCGATGGGGCGGTGTGGCGGAGTACTTC.

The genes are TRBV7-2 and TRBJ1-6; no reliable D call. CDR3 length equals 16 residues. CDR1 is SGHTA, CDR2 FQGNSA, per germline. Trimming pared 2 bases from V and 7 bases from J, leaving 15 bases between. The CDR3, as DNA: TGTGCCAGCAGCTTAAATCGGCCGGGTAACAATTCACCCCTCCACTTT. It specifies CASSLNRPGNNSPLHF. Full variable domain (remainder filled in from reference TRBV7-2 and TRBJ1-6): GAGVSQSPSNKVTEKGKDVELRCDPISGHTALYWYRQSLGQGLEFLIYFQGNSAPDKSGLPSDRFSAERTGGSVSTLTIQRTQQEDSAVYLCASSLNRPGNNSPLHFGNGTRLTVT.

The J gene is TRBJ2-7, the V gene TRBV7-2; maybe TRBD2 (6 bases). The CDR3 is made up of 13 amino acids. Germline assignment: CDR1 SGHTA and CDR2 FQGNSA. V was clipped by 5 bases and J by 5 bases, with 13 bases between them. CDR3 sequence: CASSTRRGDEQYF. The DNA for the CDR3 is TGTGCCAGCAGCACCCGGCGGGGCGACGAGCAGTACTTC.

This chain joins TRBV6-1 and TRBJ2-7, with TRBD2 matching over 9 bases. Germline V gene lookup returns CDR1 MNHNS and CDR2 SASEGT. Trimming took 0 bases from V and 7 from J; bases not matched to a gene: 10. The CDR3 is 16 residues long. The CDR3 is CASSEARGGRGWEQYF. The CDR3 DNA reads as TGTGCCAGCAGTGAAGCTCGGGGCGGGAGGGGGTGGGAGCAGTACTTC.